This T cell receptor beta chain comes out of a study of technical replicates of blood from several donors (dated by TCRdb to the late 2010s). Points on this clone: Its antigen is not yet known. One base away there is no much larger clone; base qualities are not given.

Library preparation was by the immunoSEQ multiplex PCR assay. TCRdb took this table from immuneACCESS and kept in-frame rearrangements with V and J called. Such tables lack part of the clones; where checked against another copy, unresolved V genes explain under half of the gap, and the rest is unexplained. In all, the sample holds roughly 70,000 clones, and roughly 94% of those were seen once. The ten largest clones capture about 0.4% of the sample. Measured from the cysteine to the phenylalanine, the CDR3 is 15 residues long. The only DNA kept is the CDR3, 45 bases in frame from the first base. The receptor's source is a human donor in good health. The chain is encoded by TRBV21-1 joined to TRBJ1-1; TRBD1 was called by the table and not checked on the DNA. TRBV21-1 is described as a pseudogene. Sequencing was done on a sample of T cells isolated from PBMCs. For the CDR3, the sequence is CASSKAQKGPTEAFF. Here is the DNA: TGTGCCAGCAGCAAAGCGCAGAAGGGGCCCACTGAAGCTTTCTTT.